This T cell receptor (beta chain) originates from a study of response to subunit inactivated influenza vaccine. Study findings and constraints: Seasonal influenza vaccination, on each occasion, was suggested by the authors to recruit few new T cells.

Comments on this clonotype: Antigen specificity is unknown.

After removal of 6 bases from V and 7 bases from J, the junction contained 6 bases not matched to a gene. The CDR3 totals 15 residues. TCRdb re-analysed the RT-PCR reads in MiXCR, keeping a single row per CDR3 protein. Of around 480,000 distinct CDR3 sequences in the sample, approximately 15% were seen once. The V and J genes are TRBV12-3 or TRBV12-4 and TRBJ2-1; 13 positions agree with TRBD2. This receptor was taken from a man in his fifties or sixties who received an inactivated influenza vaccine. This sample comprised CD4+ T cells sorted from PBMCs, obtained less than 30 months after vaccination. This CDR3 is CASSRGLAGENEQFF. CDR3 nucleotide sequence: TGTGCCAGCAGCCGTGGACTAGCGGGAGAAAATGAGCAGTTCTTC.